These T cell receptor beta chains were read from a single sample in a study of cytomegalovirus exposure and HLA in healthy donors. The protocol was immunoSEQ multiplex PCR, while the TCRdb copy is restricted to in-frame clones and leaves out a portion. In the table there are around 100,000 clones, around two thirds of which are singletons. The specimen was PBMCs. These receptor sequences come from a woman aged 50 to 65 in good health and CMV-seronegative. Each CDR3 is given with its conserved first and last residue. D genes are given only for firm matches. Some rows have no size entry. The others give once, few or many, or a class for an expanded clone.

TRBV4-1,few,-,TRBJ2-7,CASSRESPSYEQYF,TGCGCCAGCAGCAGGGAGTCCCCTTCCTACGAGCAGTACTTC
TRBV29-1,few,-,TRBJ1-5,CSVQGVDQPQHF,TGCAGCGTCCAAGGAGTGGATCAGCCCCAGCATTTT
TRBV30,-,-,TRBJ2-5,CAWNGTPAGTQYF,TGTGCCTGGAACGGGACACCCGCCGGGACCCAGTACTTC
TRBV29-1,few,-,TRBJ2-5,CSVEAETQYF,TGCAGCGTTGAAGCGGAGACCCAGTACTTC
TRBV6-5,few,-,TRBJ1-4,CASSYSSRGNEKLFF,TGTGCCAGCAGTTACTCGAGCAGGGGAAATGAAAAACTGTTTTTT
TRBV5-1,few,TRBD2,TRBJ2-5,CASSFLGLATQETQYF,TGCGCCAGCAGCTTTTTGGGACTAGCGACCCAAGAGACCCAGTACTTC
TRBV29-1,-,-,TRBJ2-1,CSVDLPSDEQFF,TGCAGCGTTGACCTTCCTAGCGATGAGCAGTTCTTC
TRBV11-2,-,TRBD1,TRBJ2-7,CASSLGTGIYEQYF,TGTGCCAGCAGCTTAGGGACAGGGATCTACGAGCAGTACTTC
TRBV10-3,-,TRBD1,TRBJ1-1,CAISDPRGREAFF,TGTGCCATCAGTGACCCCAGGGGGCGTGAAGCTTTCTTT
TRBV11-3,few,TRBD1,TRBJ2-7,CASSIQGAQNEQYF,TGTGCCAGCAGCATACAGGGGGCGCAAAACGAGCAGTACTTC
TRBV7-6,few,TRBD2,TRBJ2-7,CASSLVAGGRHEQYF,TGTGCCAGCAGCTTAGTAGCGGGAGGGCGCCACGAGCAGTACTTC
TRBV5-5,-,-,TRBJ2-1,CASSRTAKRVSAHEQFF,TGTGCCAGCAGCCGCACCGCTAAGCGGGTATCTGCCCATGAGCAGTTCTTC
TRBV4-3,-,TRBD2,TRBJ2-2,CASSQIAGGNTGELFF,TGCGCCAGCAGCCAAATAGCGGGAGGGAACACCGGGGAGCTGTTTTTT
TRBV9,-,TRBD2,TRBJ2-7,CASSVSGRKDEQYF,TGTGCCAGCAGCGTTAGCGGGAGGAAGGACGAGCAGTACTTC
TRBV14,few,-,TRBJ1-2,CASSQLDEYYGYTF,TGTGCCAGCAGCCAACTAGACGAGTACTATGGCTACACCTTC
TRBV28,-,TRBD1,TRBJ1-2,CASSLGGTAQPGEF,TGTGCCAGCAGTTTAGGGGGGACAGCACAACCCGGAGAATTC
TRBV11-3,-,-,TRBJ2-7,CASSPSEVRAQYF,TGTGCCAGCAGCCCTAGTGAGGTGCGAGCCCAGTACTTC
TRBV9,-,-,TRBJ1-1,CASSVDGGERTEAFF,TGTGCCAGCAGCGTAGATGGGGGCGAGAGGACTGAAGCTTTCTTT
TRBV30,-,-,TRBJ2-5,CAWSTFRSGVGETQYF,TGTGCCTGGAGTACTTTCAGGTCGGGGGTCGGGGAGACCCAGTACTTC
TRBV18,-,TRBD2,TRBJ2-1,CASSRLAGGDNEQFF,TGTGCCAGCTCTCGACTAGCGGGAGGGGACAATGAGCAGTTCTTC
TRBV5-6,-,TRBD1,TRBJ1-1,CASSLDRQGHEAFF,TGTGCCAGCAGCTTAGATAGACAGGGCCATGAAGCTTTCTTT
TRBV28,few,-,TRBJ2-7,CASTSGTPSYEQYF,TGTGCCAGCACATCCGGGACACCTTCCTACGAGCAGTACTTC
TRBV28,-,-,TRBJ1-5,CASASQSNQPQHF,TGTGCCAGCGCATCCCAGTCCAATCAGCCCCAGCATTTT
TRBV6-5,few,-,TRBJ1-4,CASKEGVSEKLFF,TGTGCCAGCAAAGAGGGCGTCAGTGAAAAACTGTTTTTT
TRBV4-1,-,-,TRBJ1-2,CASSQGGAIYGYTF,TGCGCCAGCAGCCAAGGCGGCGCAATCTATGGCTACACCTTC
TRBV5-1,-,-,TRBJ2-5,CASSLYSPQETQYF,TGCGCCAGCAGCTTGTATAGCCCCCAAGAGACCCAGTACTTC
TRBV7-2,-,-,TRBJ2-3,CASSFSGVSTDTQYF,TGTGCCAGCAGCTTTAGCGGAGTTAGCACAGATACGCAGTATTTT
TRBV15,-,-,TRBJ2-5,CATSGIEEETQYF,TGTGCCACCAGCGGAATTGAGGAAGAGACCCAGTACTTC
TRBV14,-,TRBD2,TRBJ2-1,CASSQLPSGRTTYNEQFF,TGTGCCAGCAGCCAACTCCCAAGCGGGAGGACGACCTACAATGAGCAGTTCTTC